This T cell receptor (beta chain) was obtained from a study of cytomegalovirus exposure and HLA in healthy donors. Study-level findings and limits: The TCR clusters that emerged in the first cohort tended, a later analysis found, to co-occur in the 120 or so validation repertoires.

This CDR3 region has 15 residues. V lost 4 bases to trimming and J lost 1 base, with 11 bases between them. Germline V gene lookup returns CDR1 MGHRA and CDR2 YSYEKL. Concerning this clone: What it binds is not known.

Profiled with immunoSEQ multiplex PCR; TCRdb holds only in-frame clones, not every one. The sample holds around 200,000 clones, approximately 83% seen once. The gene calls are TRBV4-1 and TRBJ1-3, with D possibly matching TRBD1 (5 bases). The TCR comes from a woman aged 18 to 35 in good health and CMV-seropositive. Material: PBMCs. For the CDR3, the DNA is TGCGCCAGCAGCCCTCCCCCAGGGTCTGGAAACACCATATATTTT. Protein sequence: CASSPPPGSGNTIYF.